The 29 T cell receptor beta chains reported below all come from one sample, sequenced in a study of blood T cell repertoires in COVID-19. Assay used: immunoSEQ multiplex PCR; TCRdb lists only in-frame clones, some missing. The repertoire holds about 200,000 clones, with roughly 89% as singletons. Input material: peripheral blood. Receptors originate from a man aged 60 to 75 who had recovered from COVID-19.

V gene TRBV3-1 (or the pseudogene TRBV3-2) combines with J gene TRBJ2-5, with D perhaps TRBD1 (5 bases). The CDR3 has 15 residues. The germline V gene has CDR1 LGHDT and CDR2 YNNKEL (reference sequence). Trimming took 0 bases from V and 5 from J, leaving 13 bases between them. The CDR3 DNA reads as TGTGCCAGCAGCCAAGACGGACAAGTCTGGGAGACCCAGTACTTC. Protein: CASSQDGQVWETQYF.

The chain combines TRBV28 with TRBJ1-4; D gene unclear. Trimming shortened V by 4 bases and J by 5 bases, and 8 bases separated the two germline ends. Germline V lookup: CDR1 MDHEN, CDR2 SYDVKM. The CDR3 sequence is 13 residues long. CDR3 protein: CASSSGENEKLFF. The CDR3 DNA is TGTGCCAGCAGTTCCGGGGAAAATGAAAAACTGTTTTTT.

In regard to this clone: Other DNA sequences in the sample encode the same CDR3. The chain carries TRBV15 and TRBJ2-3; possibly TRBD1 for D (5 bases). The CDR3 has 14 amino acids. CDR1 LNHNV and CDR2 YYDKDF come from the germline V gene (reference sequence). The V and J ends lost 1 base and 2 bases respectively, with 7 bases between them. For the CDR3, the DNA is TGTGCCACCAGCAGAGGACAGAACACAGATACGCAGTATTTT. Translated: CATSRGQNTDTQYF.

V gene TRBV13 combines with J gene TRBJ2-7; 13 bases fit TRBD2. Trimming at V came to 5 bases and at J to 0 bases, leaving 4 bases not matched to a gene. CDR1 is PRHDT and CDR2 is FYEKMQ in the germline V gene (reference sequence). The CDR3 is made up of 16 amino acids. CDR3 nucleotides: TGTGCCAGCAGCCGCAGGACTAGCGGGAGCTCCTACGAGCAGTACTTC. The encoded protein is CASSRRTSGSSYEQYF.

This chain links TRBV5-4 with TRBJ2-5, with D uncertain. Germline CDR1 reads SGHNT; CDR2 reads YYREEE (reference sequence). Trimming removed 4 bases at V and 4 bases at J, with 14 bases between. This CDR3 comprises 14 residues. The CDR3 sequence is CASSPAAPPETQYF. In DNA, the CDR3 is TGTGCCAGCAGCCCAGCAGCGCCTCCAGAGACCCAGTACTTC.

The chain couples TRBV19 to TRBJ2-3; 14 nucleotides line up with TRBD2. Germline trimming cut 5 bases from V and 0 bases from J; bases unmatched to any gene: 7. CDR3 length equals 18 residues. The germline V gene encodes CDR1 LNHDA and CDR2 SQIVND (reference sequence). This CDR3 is CASSVGLAGGRSTDTQYF. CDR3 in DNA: TGTGCCAGTAGTGTTGGACTAGCGGGAGGAAGGAGCACAGATACGCAGTATTTT.

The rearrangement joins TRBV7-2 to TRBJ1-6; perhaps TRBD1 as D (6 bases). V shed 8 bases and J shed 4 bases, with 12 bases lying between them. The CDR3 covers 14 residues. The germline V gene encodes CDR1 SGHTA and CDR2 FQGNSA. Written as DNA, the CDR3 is TGTGCCAGCTTGCGGACAGAGTATAATTCACCCCTCCACTTT. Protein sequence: CASLRTEYNSPLHF.

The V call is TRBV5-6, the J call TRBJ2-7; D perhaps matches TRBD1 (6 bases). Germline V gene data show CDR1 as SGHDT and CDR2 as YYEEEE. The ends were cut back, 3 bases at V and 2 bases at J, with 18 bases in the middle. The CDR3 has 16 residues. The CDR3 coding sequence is TGTGCCAGCAGCTCGCGGCCGGGACATCTAACCTACGAGCAGTACTTC. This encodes CASSSRPGHLTYEQYF.

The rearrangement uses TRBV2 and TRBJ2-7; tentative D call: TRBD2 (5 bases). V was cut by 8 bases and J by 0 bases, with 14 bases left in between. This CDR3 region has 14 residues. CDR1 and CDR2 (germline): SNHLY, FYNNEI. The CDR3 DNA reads TGTGCCAGCGCGGCGGGCGTGAGCTCCTACGAGCAGTACTTC. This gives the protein CASAAGVSSYEQYF.

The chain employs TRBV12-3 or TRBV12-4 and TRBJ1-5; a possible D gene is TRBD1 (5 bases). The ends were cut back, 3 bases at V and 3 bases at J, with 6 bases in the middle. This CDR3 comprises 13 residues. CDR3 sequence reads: CASSLTDNQPQHF. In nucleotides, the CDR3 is TGTGCCAGCAGTTTGACAGACAATCAGCCCCAGCATTTT.

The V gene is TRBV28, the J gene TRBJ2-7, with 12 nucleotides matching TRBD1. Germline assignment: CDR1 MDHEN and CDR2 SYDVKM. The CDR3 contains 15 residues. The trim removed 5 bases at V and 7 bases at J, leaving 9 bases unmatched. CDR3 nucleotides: TGTGCCAGCAGTGCCCAGGGACAGGGGGCCGGGGAGCAGTACTTC. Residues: CASSAQGQGAGEQYF.

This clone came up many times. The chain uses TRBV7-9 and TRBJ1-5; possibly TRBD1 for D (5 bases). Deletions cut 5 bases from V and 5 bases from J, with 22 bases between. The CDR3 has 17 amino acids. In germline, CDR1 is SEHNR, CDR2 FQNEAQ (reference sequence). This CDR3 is CASSPSRRGKSDQPQHF. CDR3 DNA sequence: TGTGCCAGCAGCCCATCTAGGAGGGGCAAGTCAGATCAGCCCCAGCATTTT.

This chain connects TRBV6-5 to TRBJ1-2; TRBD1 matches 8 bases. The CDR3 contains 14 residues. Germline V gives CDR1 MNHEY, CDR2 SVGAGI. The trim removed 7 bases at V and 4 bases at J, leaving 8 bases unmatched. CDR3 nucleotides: TGTGCCAGCACCCGGACAGGGAGGGGCTATGGCTACACCTTC. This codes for CASTRTGRGYGYTF.

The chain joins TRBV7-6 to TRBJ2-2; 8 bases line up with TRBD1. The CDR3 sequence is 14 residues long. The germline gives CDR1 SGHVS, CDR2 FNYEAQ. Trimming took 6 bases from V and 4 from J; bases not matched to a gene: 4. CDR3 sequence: CASRGGQATGELFF. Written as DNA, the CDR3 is TGTGCCAGCAGGGGGGGACAGGCCACCGGGGAGCTGTTTTTT.

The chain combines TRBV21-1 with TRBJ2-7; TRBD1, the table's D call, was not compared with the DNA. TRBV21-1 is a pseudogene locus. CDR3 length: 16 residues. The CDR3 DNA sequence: TGTGCCAGCAGCAAAGGCCATAGGGACAGGGACTACGAGCAGTACTTC. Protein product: CASSKGHRDRDYEQYF.

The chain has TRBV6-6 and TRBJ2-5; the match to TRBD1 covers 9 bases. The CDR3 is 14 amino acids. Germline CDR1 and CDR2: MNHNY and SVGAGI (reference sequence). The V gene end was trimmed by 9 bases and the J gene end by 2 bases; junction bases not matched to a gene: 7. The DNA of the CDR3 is TGTGCCAGTAGCGTTGACAGGGGGCAAGAGACCCAGTACTTC. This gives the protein CASSVDRGQETQYF.

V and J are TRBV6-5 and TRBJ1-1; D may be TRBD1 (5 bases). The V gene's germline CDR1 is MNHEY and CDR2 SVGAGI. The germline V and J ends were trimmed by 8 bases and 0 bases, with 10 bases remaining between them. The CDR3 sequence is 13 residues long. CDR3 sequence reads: CASGQGMNTEAFF. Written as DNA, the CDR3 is TGTGCCAGCGGGCAGGGCATGAACACTGAAGCTTTCTTT.

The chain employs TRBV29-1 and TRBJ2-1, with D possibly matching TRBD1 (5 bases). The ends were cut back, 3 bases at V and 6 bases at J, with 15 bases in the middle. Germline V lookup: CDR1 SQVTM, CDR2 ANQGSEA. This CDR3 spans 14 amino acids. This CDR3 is CSVDPFLGVNEQFF. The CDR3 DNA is TGCAGCGTTGATCCGTTTCTAGGGGTCAATGAGCAGTTCTTC.

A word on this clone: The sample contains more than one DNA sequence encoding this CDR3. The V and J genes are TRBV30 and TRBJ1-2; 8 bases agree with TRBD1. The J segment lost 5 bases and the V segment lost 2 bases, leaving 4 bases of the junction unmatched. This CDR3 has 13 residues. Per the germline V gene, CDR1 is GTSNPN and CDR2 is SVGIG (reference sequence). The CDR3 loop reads CAWSIGQGYGYTF. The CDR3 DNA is TGTGCCTGGAGTATAGGACAGGGTTATGGCTACACCTTC.

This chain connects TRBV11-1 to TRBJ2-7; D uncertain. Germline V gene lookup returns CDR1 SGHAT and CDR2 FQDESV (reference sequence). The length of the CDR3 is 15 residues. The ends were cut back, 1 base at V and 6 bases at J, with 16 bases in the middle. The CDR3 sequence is CASSLGVVRSIEQYF. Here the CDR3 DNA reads TGTGCCAGCAGCTTAGGCGTCGTTCGGTCTATCGAGCAGTACTTC.

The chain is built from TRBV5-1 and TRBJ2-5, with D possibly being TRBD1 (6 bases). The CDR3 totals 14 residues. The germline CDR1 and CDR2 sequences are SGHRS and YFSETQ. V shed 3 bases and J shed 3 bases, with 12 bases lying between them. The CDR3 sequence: CASSSSGQKETQYF. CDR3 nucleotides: TGCGCCAGCAGCTCCTCCGGACAGAAAGAGACCCAGTACTTC.

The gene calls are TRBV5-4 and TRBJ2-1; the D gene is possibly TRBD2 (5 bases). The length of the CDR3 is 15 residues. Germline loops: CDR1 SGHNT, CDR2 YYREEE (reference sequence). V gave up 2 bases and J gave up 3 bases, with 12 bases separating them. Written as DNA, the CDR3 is TGTGCCAGCAGCTTCGATCGGGAAAGCTACAATGAGCAGTTCTTC. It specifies CASSFDRESYNEQFF. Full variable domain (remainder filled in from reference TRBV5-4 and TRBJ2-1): ETGVTQSPTHLIKTRGQQVTLRCSSQSGHNTVSWYQQALGQGPQFIFQYYREEENGRGNFPPRFSGLQFPNYSSELNVNALELDDSALYLCASSFDRESYNEQFFGPGTRLTVL.

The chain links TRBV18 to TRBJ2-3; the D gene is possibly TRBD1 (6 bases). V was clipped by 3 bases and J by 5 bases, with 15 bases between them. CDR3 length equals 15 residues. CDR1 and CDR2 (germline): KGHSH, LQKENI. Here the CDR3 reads CASSPPGLRGDTQYF. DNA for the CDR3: TGTGCCAGCTCACCCCCGGGCCTCAGGGGAGATACGCAGTATTTT.

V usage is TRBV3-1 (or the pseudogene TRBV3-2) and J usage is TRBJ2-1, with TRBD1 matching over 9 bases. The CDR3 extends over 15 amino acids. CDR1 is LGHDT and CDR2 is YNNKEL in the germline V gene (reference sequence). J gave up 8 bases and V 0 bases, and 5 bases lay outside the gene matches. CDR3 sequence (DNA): TGTGCCAGCAGCCAAGATTTGACAGGGGGATATGAGCAGTTCTTC. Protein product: CASSQDLTGGYEQFF.

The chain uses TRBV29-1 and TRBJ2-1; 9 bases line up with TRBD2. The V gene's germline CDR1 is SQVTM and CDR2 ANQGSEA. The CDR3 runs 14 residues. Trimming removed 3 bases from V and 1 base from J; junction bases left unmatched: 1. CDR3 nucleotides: TGCAGCGTTGAGCGGGGGGGGTCCTACAATGAGCAGTTCTTC. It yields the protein CSVERGGSYNEQFF.

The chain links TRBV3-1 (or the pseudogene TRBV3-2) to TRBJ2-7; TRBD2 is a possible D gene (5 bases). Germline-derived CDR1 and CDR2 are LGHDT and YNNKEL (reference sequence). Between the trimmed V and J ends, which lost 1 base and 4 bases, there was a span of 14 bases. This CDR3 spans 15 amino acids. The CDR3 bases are TGTGCCAGCAGCCAAGGTGGGAGTCCGGGATACGAGCAGTACTTC. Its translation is CASSQGGSPGYEQYF.

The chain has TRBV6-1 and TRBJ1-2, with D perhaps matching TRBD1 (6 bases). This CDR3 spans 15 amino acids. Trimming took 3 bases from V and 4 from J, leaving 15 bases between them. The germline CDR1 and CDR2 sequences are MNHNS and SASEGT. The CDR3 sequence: CASSDNLDRLYGYTF. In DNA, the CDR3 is TGTGCCAGCAGTGACAACCTGGACAGACTCTATGGCTACACCTTC.

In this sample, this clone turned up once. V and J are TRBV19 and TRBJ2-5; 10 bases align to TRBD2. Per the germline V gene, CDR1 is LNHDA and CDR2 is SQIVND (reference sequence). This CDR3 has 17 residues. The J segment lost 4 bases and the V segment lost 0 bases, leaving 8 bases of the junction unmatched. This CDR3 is CASSIEVGAGGRETQYF. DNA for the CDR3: TGTGCCAGTAGTATAGAGGTAGGAGCGGGAGGGCGAGAGACCCAGTACTTC. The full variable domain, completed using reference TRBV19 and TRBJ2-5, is DGGITQSPKYLFRKEGQNVTLSCEQNLNHDAMYWYRQDPGQGLRLIYYSQIVNDFQKGDIAEGYSVSREKKESFPLTVTSAQKNPTAFYLCASSIEVGAGGRETQYFGPGTRLLVL.

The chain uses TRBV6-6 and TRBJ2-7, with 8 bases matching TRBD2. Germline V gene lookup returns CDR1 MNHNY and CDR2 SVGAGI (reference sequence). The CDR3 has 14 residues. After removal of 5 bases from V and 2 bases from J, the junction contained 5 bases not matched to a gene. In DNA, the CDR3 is TGTGCCAGCAGTACCACTAGCGGCCCCTACGAGCAGTACTTC. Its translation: CASSTTSGPYEQYF.